A single sample gave rise to the 20 T cell receptor beta chains below, sequenced in a study of T-cell memory formation after mild COVID-19. TCRdb redid the calling of the 5' RACE reads with MiXCR, one entry per CDR3 protein. There are around 310,000 distinct CDR3 sequences in the sample; less than 20% occur only once, and about 20% lies in the top ten. Sequenced sample: PBMCs or a T cell subset sorted from them (not recorded which). The receptors were sampled from a man younger than 35 who had mild COVID-19 (a few samples of this study predate the infection). Cell type and time point are not known.

The V and J genes are TRBV3-1 and TRBJ2-3; TRBD2 matches at 8 bases. The CDR3 consists of 16 residues. The trim removed 0 bases at V and 0 bases at J, leaving 2 bases unmatched. CDR1 LGHDT and CDR2 YNNKEL come from the germline V gene (reference sequence). Here the CDR3 reads CASSQELAVSTDTQYF. The CDR3 region has the DNA TGTGCCAGCAGCCAAGAACTAGCGGTTAGCACAGATACGCAGTATTTT.

A note on this clonotype: Mismatch with germline at one junction end may stem from a read error. This chain uses TRBV6-2 or TRBV6-3 with TRBJ2-7, with D possibly TRBD2 on 5 matching bases. This CDR3 contains 17 residues. Germline loops: CDR1 MNHEY, CDR2 SVGEGT. CDR3 protein: CASSEGLTRPWGYEQYF. CDR3 sequence (DNA): TGCGCCAGCAGTGAGGGCCTTACGAGACCCTGGGGCTACGAGCAGTACTTC.

This clonotype was recorded a few times. The chain employs TRBV12-3 or TRBV12-4 and TRBJ2-7; 7 positions agree with TRBD1. The V gene end was trimmed by 5 bases and the J gene end by 2 bases; junction bases not matched to a gene: 9. The length of the CDR3 is 15 residues. DNA for the CDR3: TGTGCCAGCAGTACTCGGTCAGGGGGAGCCTACGAGCAGTACTTC. Translating gives CASSTRSGGAYEQYF.

The chain links TRBV12-3 or TRBV12-4 to TRBJ2-7, with a possible D match to TRBD1 (6 bases). V lost 1 base to trimming and J lost 0 bases, with 10 bases between them. The CDR3 spans 15 residues. The DNA of the CDR3 is TGTGCCAGCAGTTTAGAGGCGGACAGCTCCTACGAGCAGTACGTC. As protein: CASSLEADSSYEQYV.

This chain uses TRBV6-5 with TRBJ2-3; 10 bases align to TRBD2. The CDR3 loop spans 19 amino acids. Germline V gene sequence: CDR1 MNHEY, CDR2 SVGAGI. The V gene end was trimmed by 3 bases and the J gene end by 0 bases; junction bases not matched to a gene: 12. The CDR3 coding sequence is TGTGCCAGCAGTTATAGTGGGGCTAGCGGGGGCCGAAGCACAGATACGCAGTATTTT. Its translation: CASSYSGASGGRSTDTQYF.

This clonotype has only a few counts. The rearrangement joins TRBV20-1 to TRBJ2-7; D might be TRBD1 (6 bases). CDR3 length equals 12 residues. Germline assignment: CDR1 DFQATT and CDR2 SNEGSKA (reference sequence). Trimming pared 6 bases from V and 4 bases from J, leaving 13 bases between. The CDR3: CSANRDPYEQYF. DNA for the CDR3: TGCAGTGCCAACAGGGACCCATACGAGCAGTACTTC.

V usage is TRBV5-1 and J usage is TRBJ1-5, with 7 bases fitting TRBD1. With 2 bases clipped from V and 6 bases from J, the junction kept 5 bases outside the gene matches. The germline CDR1 and CDR2 sequences are SGHRS and YFSETQ. The CDR3 extends over 14 amino acids. In DNA form, the CDR3 reads TGCGCCAGCAGCTTTCTATCAGGGGGTCAGCCCCAGCATTTT. Protein sequence: CASSFLSGGQPQHF.

The chain is built from TRBV5-1 and TRBJ1-1; D is possibly TRBD1 (6 bases). Germline loops: CDR1 SGHRS, CDR2 YFSETQ. Trimming took 4 bases from V and 0 from J, leaving 16 bases between them. The CDR3 sequence is 16 residues long. The CDR3 DNA reads TGCGCCAGCAGCATCAGACAGGCAGGTTTGAACACTGAAGCTTTCTTT. It translates to CASSIRQAGLNTEAFF.

This clonotype was detected a few times. The chain couples TRBV6-2 or TRBV6-3 to TRBJ1-1; D remains ambiguous. From germline, CDR1 is MNHEY and CDR2 SVGEGT. Between the trimmed V and J ends, which lost 0 bases and 4 bases, there was a span of 15 bases. This CDR3 contains 16 residues. The DNA of the CDR3 is TGTGCCAGCAGTTACTCAACACTAGCGGGGTTCACTGAAGCTTTCTTT. Amino acid sequence: CASSYSTLAGFTEAFF.

This clonotype was observed a few times. J is TRBJ2-2 and V is TRBV28; 8 bases align to TRBD1. Germline V gives CDR1 MDHEN, CDR2 SYDVKM. This CDR3 region has 16 residues. Trimming took 3 bases from V and 1 from J; bases not matched to a gene: 4. DNA for the CDR3: TGTGCCAGCAGTTTTTCCGGGACAGGGAACACCGGGGAGCTGTTTTTT. It is translated as CASSFSGTGNTGELFF.

This clonotype was counted a few times. This chain joins TRBV20-1 and TRBJ2-2; TRBD2 is a possible D gene (5 bases). V lost 4 bases and J 7 bases, leaving 7 bases between the germline ends. Looked up from germline, CDR1 is DFQATT and CDR2 is SNEGSKA (reference sequence). The CDR3 contains 11 residues. The CDR3 protein is CSANRGGELFF. The CDR3 nucleotides are TGCAGTGCTAATCGGGGCGGGGAGCTGTTTTTT.

This clonotype occurred a few times. The CDR3 bases are TGTGCCAGCAGCGAGACTGGTGCAGGGGCCTACGAGCAGTACGTC. Its translation: CASSETGAGAYEQYV. V is TRBV7-8 and J is TRBJ2-7; D might be TRBD1 (6 bases). The germline CDR1 and CDR2 sequences are SGHVS and FQNEAQ. This CDR3 comprises 15 residues. V was pared by 5 bases and J by 2 bases, with 16 bases between.

Points on this clonotype: Just one base apart from a much larger clone, this may be a read error. The chain couples TRBV5-1 to TRBJ2-5; 9 positions match TRBD2. Germline CDR1 SGHRS, CDR2 YFSETQ. CDR3 length: 14 amino acids. DNA for the CDR3: TGCGCCAGCAGCCTCGGGCGGGGGGGAGAGACCCAGTGCTTC. It codes for CASSLGRGGETQCF.

This clonotype came up a few times. The chain recombines TRBV11-3 with TRBJ2-5; D unresolved. The CDR3 contains 13 residues. Trimming removed 1 base at V and 6 bases at J, with 9 bases between. CDR1 SGHNT and CDR2 YENEEA come from the germline V gene. The DNA of the CDR3 is TGTGCCAGCAGCTTAGGGCTGGGAAAGACCCAGTACTTC. Translation: CASSLGLGKTQYF.

The V gene is TRBV4-1, the J gene TRBJ2-1; 7 bases are shared with TRBD2. The CDR3 sequence is 17 residues long. Germline V gene lookup returns CDR1 MGHRA and CDR2 YSYEKL. Trimming at V came to 1 base and at J to 0 bases, leaving 6 bases not matched to a gene. The CDR3 nucleotides read TGCGCCAGCAGCCAAGGAGAACTAGCGATCTCCTACAATGAGCAGTTCTTC. This encodes CASSQGELAISYNEQFF.

This clonotype occurred many times. Compared with germline, one end of the junction differs, possibly owing to a read error. J is TRBJ2-7 and V is TRBV5-1, with 9 positions matching TRBD2. The CDR3 covers 15 residues. Germline V gives CDR1 SGHRS, CDR2 YFSETQ. The CDR3 DNA reads TGTGCCAGCAGCTTGGCAGCGGGGGGCTCCTACGAGCAGTACTTC. It specifies CASSLAAGGSYEQYF. Complete variable domain (other parts from reference TRBV5-1 and TRBJ2-7): KAGVTQTPRYLIKTRGQQVTLSCSPISGHRSVSWYQQTPGQGLQFLFEYFSETQRNKGNFPGRFSGRQFSNSRSEMNVSTLELGDSALYLCASSLAAGGSYEQYFGPGTRLTVT.

This rearrangement joins TRBV6-2 or TRBV6-3 to TRBJ1-1; TRBD1 aligns across 8 bases. The CDR3 length is 13 residues. V shed 5 bases, J shed 6 bases, and the junction held 5 bases outside the gene matches. The germline V gene has CDR1 MNHEY and CDR2 SVGEGT. This chain's CDR3 is CASSRPGGPEAFF. Written as DNA, the CDR3 is TGTGCCAGCAGTCGACCAGGGGGCCCTGAAGCTTTCTTT.

This chain joins TRBV5-1 and TRBJ2-6; no clear D. This CDR3 spans 14 amino acids. Trimming took 3 bases from V and 1 from J, leaving 5 bases between them. Germline V gives CDR1 SGHRS, CDR2 YFSETQ. The CDR3 reads CASSYPSGANVLTF. Written as DNA, the CDR3 is TGCGCCAGCAGCTACCCGTCTGGGGCCAACGTCCTGACTTTC.

This clonotype was recorded a few times. The V call is TRBV6-1, the J call TRBJ1-1; D unclear. The germline CDR1 and CDR2 sequences are MNHNS and SASEGT. V gave up 2 bases and J gave up 8 bases, with 9 bases separating them. The CDR3 loop spans 12 amino acids. Here the CDR3 DNA reads TGTGCCAGCAGTGAATCGGGGATAGAAGCTTTCTTT. The encoded protein is CASSESGIEAFF.

This clonotype was counted at least ten times. J is TRBJ2-7 and V is TRBV7-9; D remains ambiguous. This CDR3 region has 14 residues. V shed 1 base and J shed 0 bases, with 7 bases lying between them. CDR1 is SEHNR, CDR2 FQNEAQ, per germline (reference sequence). CDR3 amino acids: CASSLGYNSYEQYF. The CDR3 region has the DNA TGTGCCAGCAGCTTAGGATACAACTCCTACGAGCAGTACTTC.